The following is a T cell receptor (beta chain) sequence with its context. Generated by immunoSEQ multiplex PCR, the TCRdb table keeps only in-frame clones and is missing some. Of 200,000 to 300,000 clones in the sample, 80% to 90% were seen once. The data originate from a study of blood T cell repertoires in COVID-19. About the study: Acute-phase and convalescent COVID-19 samples originated in the United States, Italy and Spain.

Looked up from germline, CDR1 is MGHRA and CDR2 is YSYEKL. The V gene end was trimmed by 4 bases and the J gene end by 5 bases; junction bases not matched to a gene: 6. The CDR3 extends over 15 amino acids. Sequenced material: peripheral blood. The chain couples TRBV4-1 to TRBJ2-2; 8 bases match TRBD1. The TCR comes from a man aged 50-59 years with acute or convalescent COVID-19. The CDR3 DNA reads as TGCGCCAGCAGCCCAAGCCACAGGGGGACCGGGGAGCTGTTTTTT. Its translation: CASSPSHRGTGELFF.